The clone carrying this T cell receptor (beta chain) came up a few times. Its antigen remains unknown. The record originates from a study of glioma-infiltrating T cells after dendritic cell vaccination. Findings and caveats of the study: Few patients contributed both blood and tumor specimens.

The CDR3 loop spans 12 amino acids. Trimming stripped 6 bases from V and 5 bases from J, with 10 bases between. Germline loops: CDR1 SGHAT, CDR2 FQDESV (reference sequence). Described time point: after dendritic cell vaccination, including at tumor progression/relapse. The immunoSEQ assay amplified TCRB CDR3 from up to roughly 2 ug DNA. Here immunoSEQ multiplex PCR was the method, and the copy in TCRdb shows in-frame clones only, minus some. The profile covers 90,000 to 95,000 clones, with roughly 77% appearing a single time and roughly 2.1% taken by the ten largest. The chain has TRBV11-1 and TRBJ1-1; D call uncertain. The TCR comes from a human donor with glioblastoma. The source material was blood, sampled after dendritic cell vaccination. For the CDR3, the DNA is TGTGCCAGCAGTTCCCTTCGGACTGAAGCTTTCTTT. Translating gives CASSSLRTEAFF.